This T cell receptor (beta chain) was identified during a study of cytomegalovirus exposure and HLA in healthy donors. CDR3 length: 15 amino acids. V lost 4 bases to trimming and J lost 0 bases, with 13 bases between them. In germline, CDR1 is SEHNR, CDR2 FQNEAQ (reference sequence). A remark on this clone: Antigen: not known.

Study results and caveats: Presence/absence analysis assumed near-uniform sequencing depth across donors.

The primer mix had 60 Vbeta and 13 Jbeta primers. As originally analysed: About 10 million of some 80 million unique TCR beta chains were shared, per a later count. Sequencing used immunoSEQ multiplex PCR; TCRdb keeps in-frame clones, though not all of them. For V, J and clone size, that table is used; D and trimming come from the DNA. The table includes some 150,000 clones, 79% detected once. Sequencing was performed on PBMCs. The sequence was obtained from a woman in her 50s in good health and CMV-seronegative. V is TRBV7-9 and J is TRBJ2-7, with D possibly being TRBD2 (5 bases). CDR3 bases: TGTGCCAGCAGCTCACGGGATGACTCCTCCTACGAGCAGTACTTC. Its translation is CASSSRDDSSYEQYF. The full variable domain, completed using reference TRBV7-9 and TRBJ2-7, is DTGVSQNPRHKITKRGQNVTFRCDPISEHNRLYWYRQTLGQGPEFLTYFQNEAQLEKSRLLSDRFSAERPKGSFSTLEIQRTEQGDSAMYLCASSSRDDSSYEQYFGPGTRLTVT.